What follows describes a single T cell receptor (beta chain). Antigen: not known. The data were obtained in a study of monozygotic twins with inflammatory bowel disease. Points from the study as a whole: The inverse Simpson measure of TCRbeta diversity was lower in IBD patients than in healthy co-twins.

cDNA was made in eight separate reactions per sample. TCRalpha and TCRbeta cDNA went through two nested PCRs of approximately 17 and 9 cycles. TCRdb reprocessed the 5' RACE reads, keeping one entry per CDR3 protein, no DNA. The sample has around 190,000 distinct CDR3 sequences. The CDR3 runs to 14 residues. Germline CDR1 and CDR2: SGHRS and YFSETQ. This clonotype was obtained from a human donor with ulcerative colitis or Crohn's disease, or a healthy co-twin of an affected twin (not recorded which). The J gene is TRBJ2-3, the V gene TRBV5-1; TCRdb proposes TRBD1, but this gene call is untestable without DNA. The specimen sequenced was blood. The CDR3: CASSLGGITDTQYF.